The sequence of this TCR beta chain was determined in a study of T cells in Graves' hyperthyroidism and ophthalmopathy. TCR beta CDR3 region amplification was performed from RNA transcripts. HTBI primers were employed in a first-round RT-PCR of the TCR CDR3. MiXCR, applied by TCRdb to the multiplex PCR reads, yields one record per CDR3 protein. The repertoire includes around 530,000 distinct CDR3 sequences, 17% of them detected once, and 17% sits in the top ten. Germline CDR1 and CDR2: LGHDT and YNNKEL (reference sequence). The CDR3 consists of 14 residues. V was pared by 0 bases and J by 11 bases, with 14 bases between.

The TCR comes from a woman aged 18-35 years with Graves' ophthalmopathy. The material sequenced was blood. The chain uses TRBV3-1 and TRBJ1-5; D might be TRBD1 (6 bases). The CDR3 protein is CASSQDPRGAAQHF. DNA for the CDR3: TGTGCCAGCAGCCAAGATCCGCGGGGGGCAGCCCAGCATTTT.